The present entry profiles one TCR beta chain with its context. The specificity of this receptor is unknown. No quality values exist for individual bases; no much larger clone is one base distant. The source of the sample is a study of blood T cell repertoires in COVID-19 (dated by TCRdb to the early 2020s). With regard to the full study: The collaborator samples originated in the United States, Italy and Spain and spanned the acute and convalescent phases of COVID-19. The sample metadata nearly always contained a de-identified subject ID, COVID-19 status, age in years and sex. Samples came from the ongoing ImmuneRACE study (first 160 participants) plus 1,254 subjects from 6 global collaborators. The material from the prospective study consisted of cDNA or gDNA derived from T cells, B-cell-depleted T cells, or PBMCs. Subjects who had been exposed to COVID-19, were actively infected with it, or had recovered from it provided the deeply sampled blood TCRbeta repertoires that made up the dataset. The repertoires were made available in a free public database intended to serve as a resource for research on the immune response to SARS-CoV-2. Where HLA class I and class II types were available, the types were taken from metadata supplied by the sample provider, not from assay-based typing.

Each collaborating institution followed its own protocols to collect whole blood in K2EDTA tubes. For TCRbeta analysis, collaborator samples were shipped as frozen whole blood, as isolated PBMCs, or as DNA extracted from either sample type. The germline V gene (reference sequence) yields DFQATT for CDR1 and SNEGSKA for CDR2. V is shortened by 3 bases, J by 0 bases, and the region joining them spans 18 bases. Measured from the cysteine to the phenylalanine, the CDR3 is 16 residues long. The only DNA kept is the CDR3, 48 bases in frame from the first base. TCRbeta CDR3 regions were amplified from genomic DNA by means of the immunoSEQ Assay, a bias-controlled multiplex PCR. As for the original processing: The number of nucleated cells in each sample was estimated by amplification of reference gene primers within the assay. Sequence reads were collapsed and filtered to measure the absolute abundance of every unique TCRbeta CDR3 rearrangement. For each sample, productive Simpson clonality was calculated as the square root of Simpson's diversity index across productive rearrangements. This is the immuneACCESS table as TCRdb keeps it, with only in-frame sequences that have V and J called. A part of the clones is gone; compared with another copy, unresolved V genes explain less than half, and the rest is unexplained. The V and J calls and clone size are taken from that table; D and trimming were inferred from the DNA. The sample includes about 38,000 clones, with more than 70% observed a single time. Around 35% of the sample is taken by the ten largest.

The full study reports these points: How much clinical and demographic metadata was included differed by source and by participant, and the metadata was provided uncurated.

This receptor was identified in a man between 65 and 85 years old with active COVID-19. Sequenced material: peripheral blood. In this chain, TRBV20-1 is recombined with TRBJ2-7; TRBD1 could be the D gene, as 6 bases match. For the CDR3, the sequence is CSASPLGDINSYEQYF. The DNA sequence reads TGCAGTGCTAGTCCATTGGGGGACATTAACTCCTACGAGCAGTACTTC.